Shown below are 25 T cell receptor beta chains from a single sample sequenced in a study of blood T cells in healthy people across ages. It was with a sample-barcoded 5' primer and a J-beta primer mix that a second PCR of roughly 7 to 12 cycles was run. TCRdb re-called the 5' RACE reads through MiXCR, storing one row per CDR3 protein. The table has some 800,000 distinct CDR3 sequences, 25% seen once; the top ten hold roughly 3.8%. This same sample was also part of a study on T cells of mothers and their children.

The sequencing sample was made of blood. These receptor sequences come from a boy younger than 18 in good health.

In its sample, this clonotype was seen many times. The J gene is TRBJ2-1, the V gene TRBV5-1; TRBD2 matches at 12 bases. The CDR3 covers 17 residues. Germline-derived CDR1 and CDR2 are SGHRS and YFSETQ. V dropped 4 bases and J dropped 7; count of bases not matched to a gene: 12. The CDR3 loop is CASSRGTSGQIRNEQFF. The CDR3 DNA is TGCGCCAGCAGCCGGGGGACTAGCGGGCAAATACGTAATGAGCAGTTCTTC. Full variable domain (rest looked up from reference TRBV5-1 and TRBJ2-1): KAGVTQTPRYLIKTRGQQVTLSCSPISGHRSVSWYQQTPGQGLQFLFEYFSETQRNKGNFPGRFSGRQFSNSRSEMNVSTLELGDSALYLCASSRGTSGQIRNEQFFGPGTRLTVL.

This sequence joins TRBV12-3 or TRBV12-4 and TRBJ2-1, with D possibly being TRBD2 (6 bases). This CDR3 region has 12 residues. Between the trimmed V and J ends, which lost 9 bases and 6 bases, there was a span of 12 bases. CDR3 nucleotides: TGTGCCAGTCGGGAGTGGGTCAATGAGCAGTTCTTC. Amino acids: CASREWVNEQFF.

There are a few counts of this clonotype. The chain joins TRBV24-1 to TRBJ2-5, with D unresolved. The germline V and J ends were trimmed by 4 bases and 7 bases, with 9 bases remaining between them. This CDR3 is built from 12 residues. The germline gives CDR1 KGHDR, CDR2 SFDVKD. CDR3 in amino acids: CATSETFGTQYF. The DNA for the CDR3 is TGTGCCACCAGTGAGACATTCGGGACCCAGTACTTC.

The CDR3 here is CSVEAAGAGNEQFF. The CDR3, as DNA: TGCAGCGTTGAAGCGGCAGGGGCAGGCAATGAGCAGTTCTTC. V is TRBV29-1 and J is TRBJ2-1; TRBD1 might be the D (6 bases). The germline V gene encodes CDR1 SQVTM and CDR2 ANQGSEA. The CDR3 is 14 residues long. V lost 1 base to trimming and J lost 6 bases, with 13 bases between them.

V gene TRBV20-1 combines with J gene TRBJ2-1; 15 bases are shared with TRBD2. CDR1 DFQATT and CDR2 SNEGSKA come from the germline V gene (reference sequence). V was pared by 6 bases and J by 3 bases, with 6 bases of the junction left unmatched. The CDR3 has 16 residues. The CDR3 DNA reads as TGCAGTGCCCCCGGGACTAGCGGGAGGAGCTACAATGAGCAGTTCTTC. This encodes CSAPGTSGRSYNEQFF.

The gene calls are TRBV9 and TRBJ2-2; perhaps TRBD2 as D (5 bases). Germline lookup yields CDR1 SGDLS and CDR2 YYNGEE. The CDR3 loop spans 14 amino acids. The V end lost 5 bases, the J end lost 5 bases, and 13 bases lay between the germline ends. CDR3 in DNA: TGTGCCAGCAGTCTAGCCCAACGGACCGGGGAGCTGTTTTTT. It yields the protein CASSLAQRTGELFF.

V usage is TRBV5-6 and J usage is TRBJ2-5, with a possible D match to TRBD2 (5 bases). CDR1 and CDR2 (germline): SGHDT, YYEEEE. The CDR3 length is 15 residues. V dropped 3 bases and J dropped 3 bases, with 15 bases sitting between them. CDR3 region: CASSSLSGLKETQYF. The CDR3, as DNA: TGTGCCAGCAGCTCCCTCTCAGGACTCAAAGAGACCCAGTACTTC.

The chain couples TRBV6-1 to TRBJ1-6; the D is unclear. V gave up 10 bases and J gave up 3 bases, with 13 bases separating them. CDR3 length: 14 amino acids. Germline CDR1 is MNHNS and CDR2 is SASEGT. The CDR3 region is CATTARSYNSPLHF. CDR3 coding DNA: TGTGCCACCACGGCACGGAGCTATAATTCACCCCTCCACTTT.

The table lists this clonotype with a few counts. The rearrangement links TRBV7-2 to TRBJ2-7; TRBD2 agrees at 8 bases. Germline V lookup: CDR1 SGHTA, CDR2 FQGNSA. J lost 5 bases, V lost 5 bases, and 11 bases had no gene match. CDR3 length: 15 residues. CDR3 nucleotide sequence: TGTGCCAGCAGCCCTCGGGTAGCGGGGACCCACGAGCAGTACTTC. Translating gives CASSPRVAGTHEQYF.

The table lists this clonotype with a few counts. The V call is TRBV9, the J call TRBJ1-1, with D uncertain. Trimming cost V 1 base and J 0 bases, with 10 bases left between them. The CDR3 is made up of 15 amino acids. Looked up from germline, CDR1 is SGDLS and CDR2 is YYNGEE. The CDR3 loop reads CASSVQADLNTEAFF. The CDR3 coding sequence is TGTGCCAGCAGCGTACAGGCAGACTTGAACACTGAAGCTTTCTTT.

This chain joins TRBV24-1 and TRBJ2-5, with 9 bases identical to TRBD2. Judging by the DNA end, TRBJ2-1 fits better; the J call may be wrong. Germline V gives CDR1 KGHDR, CDR2 SFDVKD. The CDR3 loop spans 18 amino acids. The chain's CDR3 is CATSDRDPGGRALNEQFF. The DNA of the CDR3 is TGTGCCACCAGTGACAGGGATCCCGGCGGGAGGGCCCTCAATGAGCAGTTCTTC.

In its sample, this clonotype was seen a few times. CDR3 region: CSAQTSGGDTQYF. The DNA for the CDR3 is TGCAGTGCTCAGACTAGCGGGGGGGACACCCAGTACTTC. This chain uses TRBV20-1 with TRBJ2-1; 14 bases are shared with TRBD2. The J call is doubtful: the DNA matches TRBJ2-5 better. CDR3 length: 13 amino acids. CDR1 and CDR2 from the germline V gene are DFQATT and SNEGSKA (reference sequence).

The gene calls are TRBV4-3 and TRBJ1-6; perhaps TRBD1 as D (5 bases). Trimming removed 1 base from V and 7 bases from J, with 8 bases in between. Germline CDR1 LGHNA, CDR2 YSLEER. The CDR3 runs 14 residues. The CDR3 spells CASSQGEGNSPLHF. CDR3 bases: TGCGCCAGCAGCCAAGGGGAGGGGAATTCACCCCTCCACTTT.

V is TRBV29-1 and J is TRBJ2-6, with TRBD1 matching 9 bases. Germline values: CDR1 SQVTM, CDR2 ANQGSEA. This CDR3 comprises 16 residues. V trimming: 6 bases; J trimming: 2 bases; junction bases outside the gene matches: 8. CDR3 sequence reads: CSVPGQGSAGANVLTF. The CDR3 DNA reads TGCAGCGTGCCAGGACAGGGGAGCGCTGGGGCCAACGTCCTGACTTTC.

This clonotype was seen just once. The chain uses TRBV29-1 and TRBJ2-3; 11 positions agree with TRBD2. Germline lookup yields CDR1 SQVTM and CDR2 ANQGSEA. J lost 6 bases, V lost 1 base, and 6 bases had no gene match. This CDR3 region has 15 residues. CDR3 nucleotide sequence: TGCAGCGTTGAAGGGGTAGCGGGGGGGCTTGATACGCAGTATTTT. Its protein is CSVEGVAGGLDTQYF.

The chain joins TRBV28 to TRBJ2-5; D perhaps matches TRBD2 (7 bases). This CDR3 region has 15 residues. Trimming stripped 4 bases from V and 5 bases from J, with 17 bases between. The germline CDR1 and CDR2 sequences are MDHEN and SYDVKM. The CDR3 DNA reads TGTGCCAGCAGTTACGTGGCGGGGGCAGGGGAGACCCAGTACTTC. Protein: CASSYVAGAGETQYF.

This rearrangement joins TRBV27 to TRBJ1-1; the D is unclear. This CDR3 contains 14 residues. The V end was cut by 5 bases, the J end by 4 bases, with 14 bases between. The germline V gene encodes CDR1 MNHEY and CDR2 SMNVEV (reference sequence). The CDR3 protein is CASSVIRGGTEAFF. In DNA, the CDR3 is TGTGCCAGCAGTGTTATCCGGGGTGGCACTGAAGCTTTCTTT.

Comment on this clonotype: One end of the junction does not line up with germline, which may come from a read error. The V call is TRBV5-5, the J call TRBJ1-3; D is possibly TRBD1 (6 bases). This CDR3 is 13 amino acids long. Looked up from germline, CDR1 is SGHKS and CDR2 is YYEKEE (reference sequence). CDR3 protein: CACSSYRVDTIYF. CDR3 nucleotides: TGTGCCTGCAGCTCTTACAGGGTGGACACCATATATTTT. Full variable domain (remainder filled in from reference TRBV5-5 and TRBJ1-3): DAGVTQSPTHLIKTRGQQVTLRCSPISGHKSVSWYQQVLGQGPQFIFQYYEKEERGRGNFPDRFSARQFPNYSSELNVNALLLGDSALYLCACSSYRVDTIYFGEGSWLTVV.

V and J are TRBV7-2 and TRBJ2-5; 10 positions agree with TRBD2. V lost 6 bases, J lost 4 bases, and 5 bases stayed unmatched. The CDR3 length is 14 residues. CDR1 is SGHTA and CDR2 is FQGNSA in the germline V gene. The CDR3 here is CASSYLAGAETQYF. The CDR3 DNA follows: TGTGCCAGCAGTTACCTAGCGGGGGCAGAGACCCAGTACTTC.

This chain links TRBV29-1 with TRBJ2-1, with D perhaps matching TRBD1 (5 bases). This CDR3 comprises 13 residues. Trimming pared 4 bases from V and 7 bases from J, leaving 14 bases between. Germline V lookup: CDR1 SQVTM, CDR2 ANQGSEA. CDR3 coding DNA: TGCAGCGTTGCCGTCGTCAGGGCTAATGAGCAGTTCTTC. This encodes CSVAVVRANEQFF.

The rearrangement joins TRBV11-2 to TRBJ2-1; D is ambiguous. Trimming took 4 bases from V and 5 from J, leaving 15 bases between them. The CDR3 spans 15 residues. Germline values: CDR1 SGHAT, CDR2 FQNNGV. The CDR3 DNA follows: TGTGCCAGCAGCTCACCGGGCTCCTTTGACAATGAGCAGTTCTTC. Amino acid sequence: CASSSPGSFDNEQFF. The full variable domain, rest sourced from reference TRBV11-2 and TRBJ2-1, is EAGVAQSPRYKIIEKRQSVAFWCNPISGHATLYWYQQILGQGPKLLIQFQNNGVVDDSQLPKDRFSAERLKGVDSTLKIQPAKLEDSAVYLCASSSPGSFDNEQFFGPGTRLTVL.

This clonotype showed up just a few times. The chain carries TRBV28 and TRBJ2-5; maybe TRBD1 (5 bases). The length of the CDR3 is 15 residues. Trimming left V 2 bases short and J 4 bases short, with 14 bases between. CDR1 MDHEN and CDR2 SYDVKM come from the germline V gene. CDR3 amino acids: CASSLLAAGIETQYF. CDR3 bases: TGTGCCAGCAGTTTACTCGCGGCAGGGATAGAGACCCAGTACTTC.

This clonotype was observed a few times. The genes are TRBV29-1 and TRBJ2-1; D may match TRBD1 or TRBD2 (5 bases each). V was shortened by 3 bases and J by 8 bases, with 14 bases between the two germline ends. The CDR3 length is 13 residues. Germline CDR1 and CDR2: SQVTM and ANQGSEA. The DNA for the CDR3 is TGCAGCGTTGAGTATGGGGGTAGGTATGAGCAGTTCTTC. Translation: CSVEYGGRYEQFF.

This clonotype was detected a few times. J is TRBJ2-7 and V is TRBV7-8; a possible D gene is TRBD1 (5 bases). CDR3 length: 16 residues. Germline V gene data show CDR1 as SGHVS and CDR2 as FQNEAQ. V lost 2 bases and J lost 1, with 15 bases in between. The CDR3 DNA reads as TGTGCCAGCAGCTTATTTTCGGTGGCAGGGTCCTACGAGCAGTACTTC. It specifies CASSLFSVAGSYEQYF.

The CDR3 spells CSVTGEIRTEAFF. The CDR3 DNA is TGCAGCGTGACAGGGGAAATTCGGACTGAAGCTTTCTTT. The V gene is TRBV29-1, the J gene TRBJ1-1, with 8 bases that match TRBD1. The CDR3 contains 13 residues. V shed 6 bases, J shed 5 bases, and the junction held 8 bases outside the gene matches. The germline V gene has CDR1 SQVTM and CDR2 ANQGSEA.